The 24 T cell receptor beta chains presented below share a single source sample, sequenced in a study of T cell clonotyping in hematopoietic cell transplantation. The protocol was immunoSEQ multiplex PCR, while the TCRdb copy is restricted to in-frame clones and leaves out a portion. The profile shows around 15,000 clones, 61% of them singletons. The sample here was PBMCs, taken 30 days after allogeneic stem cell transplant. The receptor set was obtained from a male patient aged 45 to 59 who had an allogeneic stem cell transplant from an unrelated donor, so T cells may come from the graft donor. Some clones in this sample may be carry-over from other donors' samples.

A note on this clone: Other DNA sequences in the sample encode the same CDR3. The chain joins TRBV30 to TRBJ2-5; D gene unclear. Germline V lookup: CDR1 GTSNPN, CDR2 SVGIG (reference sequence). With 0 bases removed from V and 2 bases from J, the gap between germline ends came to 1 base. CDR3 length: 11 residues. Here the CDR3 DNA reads TGTGCCTGGAGTGTACAAGAGACCCAGTACTTC. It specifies CAWSVQETQYF.

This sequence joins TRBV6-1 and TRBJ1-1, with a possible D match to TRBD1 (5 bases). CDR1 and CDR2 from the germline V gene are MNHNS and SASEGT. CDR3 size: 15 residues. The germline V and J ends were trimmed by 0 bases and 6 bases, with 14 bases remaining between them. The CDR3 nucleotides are TGTGCCAGCAGTGAAGCGGCAGGGCTCAACGCTGAAGCTTTCTTT. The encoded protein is CASSEAAGLNAEAFF.

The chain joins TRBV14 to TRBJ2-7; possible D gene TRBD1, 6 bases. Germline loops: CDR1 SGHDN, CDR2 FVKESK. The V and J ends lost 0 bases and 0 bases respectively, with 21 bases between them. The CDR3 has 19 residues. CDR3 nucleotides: TGTGCCAGCAGCCAAGACAGGGGAACCACAGGATTTATCTCCTACGAGCAGTACTTC. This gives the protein CASSQDRGTTGFISYEQYF.

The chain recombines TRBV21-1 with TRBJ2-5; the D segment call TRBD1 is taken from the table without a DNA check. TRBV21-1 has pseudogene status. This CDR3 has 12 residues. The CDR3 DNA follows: TGTGCCAGCAGCAAAGACAGGGAGACCCAGTACTTC. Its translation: CASSKDRETQYF.

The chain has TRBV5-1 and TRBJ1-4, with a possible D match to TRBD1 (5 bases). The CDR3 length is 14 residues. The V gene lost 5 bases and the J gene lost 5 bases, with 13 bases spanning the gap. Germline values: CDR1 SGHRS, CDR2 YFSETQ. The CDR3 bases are TGCGCCAGCAGGGAGGGGTCCCACAATGAAAAACTGTTTTTT. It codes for CASREGSHNEKLFF. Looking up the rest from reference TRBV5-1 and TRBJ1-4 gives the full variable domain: KAGVTQTPRYLIKTRGQQVTLSCSPISGHRSVSWYQQTPGQGLQFLFEYFSETQRNKGNFPGRFSGRQFSNSRSEMNVSTLELGDSALYLCASREGSHNEKLFFGSGTQLSVL.

For the CDR3, the DNA is TGTGCCAGCAGCTTAGAGGCAGGGCACGAGCAGTACTTC. It translates to CASSLEAGHEQYF. V gene TRBV5-6 combines with J gene TRBJ2-7, with a possible D match to TRBD1 (5 bases). The CDR3 is made up of 13 amino acids. Germline CDR1 SGHDT, CDR2 YYEEEE. V was trimmed by 2 bases and J by 5 bases, leaving 11 bases between them.

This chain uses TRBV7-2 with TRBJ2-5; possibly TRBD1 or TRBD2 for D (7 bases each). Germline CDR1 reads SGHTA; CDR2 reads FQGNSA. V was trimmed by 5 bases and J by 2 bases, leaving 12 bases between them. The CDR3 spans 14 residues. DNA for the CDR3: TGTGCCAGCAGCGGGAGGGGGCAGCAAGAGACCCAGTACTTC. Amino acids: CASSGRGQQETQYF. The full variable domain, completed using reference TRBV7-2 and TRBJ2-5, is GAGVSQSPSNKVTEKGKDVELRCDPISGHTALYWYRQSLGQGLEFLIYFQGNSAPDKSGLPSDRFSAERTGGSVSTLTIQRTQQEDSAVYLCASSGRGQQETQYFGPGTRLLVL.

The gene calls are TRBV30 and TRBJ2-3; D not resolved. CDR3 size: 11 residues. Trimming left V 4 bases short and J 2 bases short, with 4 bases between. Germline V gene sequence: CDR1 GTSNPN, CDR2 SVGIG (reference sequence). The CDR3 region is CAWTNTDTQYF. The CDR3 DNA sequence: TGTGCCTGGACGAACACAGATACGCAGTATTTT. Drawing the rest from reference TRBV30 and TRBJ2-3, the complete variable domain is SQTIHQWPATLVQPVGSPLSLECTVEGTSNPNLYWYRQAAGRGLQLLFYSVGIGQISSEVPQNLSASRPQDRQFILSSKKLLLSDSGFYLCAWTNTDTQYFGPGTRLTVL.

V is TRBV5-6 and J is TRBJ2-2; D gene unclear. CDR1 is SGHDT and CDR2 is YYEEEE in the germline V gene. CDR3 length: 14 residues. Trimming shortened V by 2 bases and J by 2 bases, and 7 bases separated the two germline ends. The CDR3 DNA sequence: TGTGCCAGCAGCTTCCATCTTAACACCGGGGAGCTGTTTTTT. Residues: CASSFHLNTGELFF.

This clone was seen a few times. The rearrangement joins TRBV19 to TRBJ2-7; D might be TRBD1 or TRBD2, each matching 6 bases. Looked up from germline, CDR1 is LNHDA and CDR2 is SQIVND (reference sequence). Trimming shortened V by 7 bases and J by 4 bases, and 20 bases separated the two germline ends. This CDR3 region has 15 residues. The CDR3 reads CASTPKFGGGYEQYF. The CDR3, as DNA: TGTGCCAGTACTCCCAAATTCGGAGGGGGGTACGAGCAGTACTTC.

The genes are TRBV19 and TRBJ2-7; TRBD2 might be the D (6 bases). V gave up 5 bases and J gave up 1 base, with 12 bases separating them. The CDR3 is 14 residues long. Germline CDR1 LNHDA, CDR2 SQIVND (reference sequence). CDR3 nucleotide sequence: TGTGCCAGTAGTCCCCCCGGGACTTCCTACGAGCAGTACTTC. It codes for CASSPPGTSYEQYF.

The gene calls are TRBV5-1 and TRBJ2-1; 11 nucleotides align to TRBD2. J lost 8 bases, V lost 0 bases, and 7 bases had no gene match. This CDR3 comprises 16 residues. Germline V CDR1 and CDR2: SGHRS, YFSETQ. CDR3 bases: TGCGCCAGCAGCTTGGTGTCTAGCGGGGGGATAGATGAGCAGTTCTTC. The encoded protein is CASSLVSSGGIDEQFF.

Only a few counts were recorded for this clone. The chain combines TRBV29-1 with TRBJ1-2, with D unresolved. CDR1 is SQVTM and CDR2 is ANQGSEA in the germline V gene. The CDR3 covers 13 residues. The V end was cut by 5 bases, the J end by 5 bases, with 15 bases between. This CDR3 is CSVRESEGYGYTF. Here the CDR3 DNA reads TGCAGCGTTCGTGAATCCGAGGGATATGGCTACACCTTC.

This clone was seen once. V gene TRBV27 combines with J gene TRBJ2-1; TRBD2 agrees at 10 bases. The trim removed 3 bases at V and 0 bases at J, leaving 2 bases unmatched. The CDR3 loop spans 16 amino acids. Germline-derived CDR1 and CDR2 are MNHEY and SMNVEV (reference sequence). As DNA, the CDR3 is TGTGCCAGCAGTTTTCCTAGCGGGAGCTCCTACAATGAGCAGTTCTTC. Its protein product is CASSFPSGSSYNEQFF.

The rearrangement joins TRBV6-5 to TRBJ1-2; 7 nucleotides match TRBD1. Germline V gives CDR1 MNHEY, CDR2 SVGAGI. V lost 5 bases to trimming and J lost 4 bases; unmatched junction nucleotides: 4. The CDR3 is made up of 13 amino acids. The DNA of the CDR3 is TGTGCCAGCAGTCCTGGGGACAGCTATGGCTACACCTTC. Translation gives CASSPGDSYGYTF.

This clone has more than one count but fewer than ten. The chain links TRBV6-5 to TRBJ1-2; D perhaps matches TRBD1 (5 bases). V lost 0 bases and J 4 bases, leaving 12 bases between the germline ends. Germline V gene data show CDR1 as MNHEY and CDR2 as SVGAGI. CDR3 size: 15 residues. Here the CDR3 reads CASSYSAGNGYGYTF. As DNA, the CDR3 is TGTGCCAGCAGTTACTCGGCAGGGAATGGCTATGGCTACACCTTC.

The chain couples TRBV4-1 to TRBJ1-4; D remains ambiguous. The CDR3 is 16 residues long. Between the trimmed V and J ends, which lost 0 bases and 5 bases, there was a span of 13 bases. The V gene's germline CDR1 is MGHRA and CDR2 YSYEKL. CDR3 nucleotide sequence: TGCGCCAGCAGCCAAGAGGTATCGGCAGGAAATGAAAAACTGTTTTTT. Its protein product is CASSQEVSAGNEKLFF.

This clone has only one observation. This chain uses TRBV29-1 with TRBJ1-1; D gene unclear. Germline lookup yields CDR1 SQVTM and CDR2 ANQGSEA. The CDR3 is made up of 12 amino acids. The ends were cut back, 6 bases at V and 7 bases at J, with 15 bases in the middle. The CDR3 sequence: CSVTGDAHEAFF. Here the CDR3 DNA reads TGCAGCGTCACCGGGGATGCCCATGAAGCTTTCTTT.

The CDR3 loop is CASSLVDQGGAEAFF. CDR3 bases: TGTGCCAGCAGCTTAGTCGACCAGGGGGGAGCTGAAGCTTTCTTT. The rearrangement links TRBV11-2 to TRBJ1-1; 7 nucleotides line up with TRBD1. The CDR3 is 15 amino acids. V lost 1 base, J lost 6 bases, and 8 bases stayed unmatched. Germline V CDR1 and CDR2: SGHAT, FQNNGV.

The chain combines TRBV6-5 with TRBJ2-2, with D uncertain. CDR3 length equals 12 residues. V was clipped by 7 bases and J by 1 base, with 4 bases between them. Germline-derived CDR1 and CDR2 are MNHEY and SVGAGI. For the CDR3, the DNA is TGTGCCAGCACAGGGAACACCGGGGAGCTGTTTTTT. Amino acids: CASTGNTGELFF.

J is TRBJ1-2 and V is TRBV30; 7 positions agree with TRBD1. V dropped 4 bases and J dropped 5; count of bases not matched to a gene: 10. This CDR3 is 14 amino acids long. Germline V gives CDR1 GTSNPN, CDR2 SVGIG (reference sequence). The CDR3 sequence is CAWTGHRGRYGYTF. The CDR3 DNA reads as TGTGCCTGGACAGGTCACAGGGGCCGGTATGGCTACACCTTC. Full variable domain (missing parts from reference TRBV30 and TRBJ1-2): SQTIHQWPATLVQPVGSPLSLECTVEGTSNPNLYWYRQAAGRGLQLLFYSVGIGQISSEVPQNLSASRPQDRQFILSSKKLLLSDSGFYLCAWTGHRGRYGYTFGSGTRLTVV.

For the CDR3, the DNA is TGTGCCAGCAGCTTGAGGGGGGGAGGGAACACCGGGGAGCTGTTTTTT. It translates to CASSLRGGGNTGELFF. The rearrangement uses TRBV7-2 and TRBJ2-2; TRBD2 is a possible D gene (7 bases). Per germline, CDR1 SGHTA and CDR2 FQGNSA. V lost 3 bases and J 1 base, leaving 12 bases between the germline ends. The CDR3 has 16 residues. The full variable domain, rest sourced from reference TRBV7-2 and TRBJ2-2, is GAGVSQSPSNKVTEKGKDVELRCDPISGHTALYWYRQSLGQGLEFLIYFQGNSAPDKSGLPSDRFSAERTGGSVSTLTIQRTQQEDSAVYLCASSLRGGGNTGELFFGEGSRLTVL.

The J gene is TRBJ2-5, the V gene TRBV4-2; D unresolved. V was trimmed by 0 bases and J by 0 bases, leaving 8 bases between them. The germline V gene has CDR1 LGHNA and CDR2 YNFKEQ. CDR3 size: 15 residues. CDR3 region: CASSQDFSYQETQYF. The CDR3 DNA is TGTGCCAGCAGCCAAGATTTTAGCTACCAAGAGACCCAGTACTTC.

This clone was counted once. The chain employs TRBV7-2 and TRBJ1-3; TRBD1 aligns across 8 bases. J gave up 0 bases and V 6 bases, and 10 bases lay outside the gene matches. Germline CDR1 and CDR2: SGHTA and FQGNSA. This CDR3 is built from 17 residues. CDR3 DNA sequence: TGTGCCAGCAGTTTAACCGGGACAGGCAACTCTGGAAACACCATATATTTT. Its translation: CASSLTGTGNSGNTIYF. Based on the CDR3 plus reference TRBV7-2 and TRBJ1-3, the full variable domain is GAGVSQSPSNKVTEKGKDVELRCDPISGHTALYWYRQSLGQGLEFLIYFQGNSAPDKSGLPSDRFSAERTGGSVSTLTIQRTQQEDSAVYLCASSLTGTGNSGNTIYFGEGSWLTVV.